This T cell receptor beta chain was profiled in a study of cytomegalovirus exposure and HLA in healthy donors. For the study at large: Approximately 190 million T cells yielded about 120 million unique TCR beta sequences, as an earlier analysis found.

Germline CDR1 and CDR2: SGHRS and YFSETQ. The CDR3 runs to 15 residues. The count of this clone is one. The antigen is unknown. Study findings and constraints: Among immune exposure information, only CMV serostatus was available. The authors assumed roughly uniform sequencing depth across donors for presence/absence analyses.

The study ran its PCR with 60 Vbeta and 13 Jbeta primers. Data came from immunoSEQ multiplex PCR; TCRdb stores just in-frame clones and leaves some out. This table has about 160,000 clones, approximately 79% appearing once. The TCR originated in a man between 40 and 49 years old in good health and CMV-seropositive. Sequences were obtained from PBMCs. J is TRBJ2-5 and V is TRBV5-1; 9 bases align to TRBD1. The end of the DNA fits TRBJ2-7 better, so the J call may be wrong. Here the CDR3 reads CASSLGGQGRNEQYF. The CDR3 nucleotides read TGCGCCAGCAGCTTGGGGGGACAGGGTCGCAACGAGCAGTACTTC.